The clone carrying this T cell receptor beta chain came up a few times. Germline V lookup: CDR1 MNHEY, CDR2 SVGEGT. Trimming cost V 6 bases and J 0 bases, with 12 bases left between them. CDR3 size: 14 residues. One entry per CDR3 protein results from TCRdb running MiXCR on the 5' RACE reads. The sample contains about 96,000 distinct CDR3 sequences, roughly 9% of which appear only once. These data belong to a study of T cells after yellow fever vaccination. Looking at the study overall: Preparation of fractions with low cell numbers was performed using SMART-Seq v4 Ultra Low Input. Study-wide results and caveats: In FACS-sorted repertoires, abundant clonotypes from the bulk population could appear as contaminants. Most primary-vaccination clones recurred post-booster (around 97% CD4, 88% CD8).

The source of this sequence is a man between 18 and 29 years old who received the YFV17D yellow fever vaccine. V is TRBV6-2 or TRBV6-3 and J is TRBJ2-7, with D perhaps TRBD1 (6 bases). Sequenced material: CD8+ T cells not binding an NS4B(214-222) dextramer, sorted from PBMCs, taken roughly 15 days after the first yellow fever vaccination. Here the CDR3 reads CASRKTGSSYEQYF. The CDR3 coding sequence is TGTGCCAGCAGAAAGACAGGCAGCTCCTACGAGCAGTACTTC.